The TCR beta chain under discussion was sequenced for a study of PD-L1 blockade in urothelial cancer. Whole-study context: Patients commenced atezolizumab in 2014, and it was given at 1,200 mg intravenously every 3 weeks. As for prior chemotherapy regimens, patients had received 0 to 3.

Profiling relied on immunoSEQ multiplex PCR, and the TCRdb table lists in-frame clones only, not all of them. Among about 91,000 clones listed, around four fifths were seen once. This CDR3 contains 12 residues. CDR1 and CDR2 from the germline V gene are MNHEY and SVGAGI. The V gene end was trimmed by 7 bases and the J gene end by 4 bases; junction bases not matched to a gene: 3. The time point denotes: peripheral blood 6 weeks after treatment start. Anywhere from 1 to 8 samples came from each patient, spanning pretreatment and on-treatment. The specimen was PBMCs, collected around atezolizumab (anti-PD-L1) treatment. The chain has TRBV6-5 and TRBJ2-5, with 7 positions matching TRBD1. This TCR was recovered from an older man with urothelial cancer. The CDR3 DNA sequence: TGTGCCAGCAACAACAGGGGAGAGACCCAGTACTTC. It yields the protein CASNNRGETQYF.